This note documents a single TCR beta chain sequence. Which antigen it targets is not known. No base quality values were provided; no much bigger clone lies one nucleotide off. CDR1 and CDR2 are drawn from the germline V gene: MGHRA, YSYEKL. The CDR3 numbers 15 residues from cysteine through phenylalanine. Of all the DNA, just the CDR3 is kept, 45 bases in frame from base 1. The germline V and J ends show losses of 0 bases and 8 bases respectively, and no gene match explains 4 bases of the junction. This entry comes from a study of blood T cell repertoires in COVID-19 (dated by TCRdb to the early 2020s). Looking at the study overall: Collaborator samples came from the United States, Italy and Spain and covered acute and convalescent phases of COVID-19. The material from the prospective study consisted of cDNA or gDNA derived from T cells, B-cell-depleted T cells, or PBMCs. Subjects who had been exposed to COVID-19, were actively infected with it, or had recovered from it provided the deeply sampled blood TCRbeta repertoires that made up the dataset. The repertoires were made available in a free public database intended to serve as a resource for research on the immune response to SARS-CoV-2. Samples came from the ongoing ImmuneRACE study (first 160 participants) plus 1,254 subjects from 6 global collaborators. Nearly every sample came with metadata listing a de-identified subject ID, COVID-19 status, age in years and sex. Where available, HLA class I and class II types were obtained from metadata supplied by the sample provider rather than from assay-based typing.

What the work shows at the level of the full study, not this receptor alone: The quantity of clinical and demographic metadata differed by source and by participant and was supplied without curation.

The immunoSEQ Assay, a bias-controlled multiplex PCR, was used to amplify TCRbeta CDR3 regions from genomic DNA. On the authors' methods: The number of nucleated cells in each sample was estimated from the amplification of reference gene primers within the assay. To quantify the absolute abundance of each unique TCRbeta CDR3 rearrangement, sequence reads were collapsed and filtered. For each sample, productive Simpson clonality was calculated as the square root of Simpson's diversity index over productive rearrangements. In its TCRdb copy, this immuneACCESS table keeps in-frame sequences only and misses some clones. Where compared with another copy, unresolved V genes explain less than half of these, and the others have no known cause. That table gives V, J and clone size, and the DNA gave D and trimming. Within this sample are around 160,000 clones, with 90% of them counted one time only. 15% to 20% of the sample is in the top ten clones.

Collaborating institutions collected whole blood in K2EDTA tubes following their own protocols. For TCRbeta analysis, collaborators shipped samples as frozen whole blood, isolated PBMCs, or DNA extracted from either of those sample types. The V and J genes are TRBV4-1 and TRBJ1-4; TRBD1 aligns with 9 central bases. The TCR was taken from a man aged 55 to 70 with active or convalescent COVID-19. The sequencing sample was made of peripheral blood. Here the CDR3 is given as CASSQDGDRDEKLFF. The sequence in DNA is TGCGCCAGCAGCCAAGACGGGGACAGGGACGAAAAACTGTTTTTT.